This T cell receptor beta chain was sequenced for a study of a mutant IDH1 vaccine in newly diagnosed glioma. Study-wide background: Males made up 62.5% and females 37.5% of treated patients, whose mean age was roughly 40 years. Before enrollment, patients got radiotherapy alone, temozolomide alone, or mostly the combination. Whole-study results and caveats: Seemingly, top peripheral T cell clonotype changes bore no relation to pseudoprogression. Most patients, 90% to 95%, showed vaccine-induced immune responses.

TCRdb's copy holds only in-frame clones and misses some; the assay was immunoSEQ multiplex PCR. The sample contains 98,000 or so clones, approximately 90% of which appear only once. Time point described: baseline, week 1 (first vaccination visit). Regarding treatment: pre-vaccination baseline after standard-of-care therapy. V dropped 4 bases and J dropped 2 bases, with 12 bases sitting between them. Per the germline V gene, CDR1 is SGHRS and CDR2 is YFSETQ. The CDR3 has 14 amino acids. Turning to this clone: Its antigen is not identified.

This chain uses TRBV5-1 with TRBJ2-5; either TRBD1 or TRBD2 may fit D (5 bases each). The clonotype originates from a woman aged 45-65 years with glioma. Sequenced here: PBMCs, sampled from a glioma patient treated with radiotherapy, temozolomide or both. The CDR3, as DNA: TGCGCCAGCAGCACGGGGCGCGGGCAAGAGACCCAGTACTTC. Its translation is CASSTGRGQETQYF.